This passage covers 21 T cell receptor beta chains from one sample sequenced in a study of blood T cell repertoires in COVID-19. The method was immunoSEQ multiplex PCR; TCRdb's version includes in-frame clones alone and lacks a portion of them. The sample lists 250,000 to 400,000 clones, around 89% occurring once. Input material: peripheral blood. These receptors came from a woman in her 30s with COVID-19, enrolled during active disease.

This chain links TRBV11-3 with TRBJ2-1; D possibly corresponds to TRBD2 (7 bases). The CDR3 has 14 amino acids. The germline CDR1 and CDR2 sequences are SGHNT and YENEEA. The V end lost 8 bases, the J end lost 4 bases, and 15 bases lay between the germline ends. DNA of the CDR3: TGTGCCAGCGCCCTAGGGGGGGGGTACAATGAGCAGTTCTTC. Translated: CASALGGGYNEQFF.

This clone was seen just once. This sequence joins TRBV4-2 and TRBJ1-2; 7 bases match TRBD1. The CDR3 spans 14 residues. Germline CDR1 LGHNA, CDR2 YNFKEQ. Trimming cost V 5 bases and J 4 bases; bases outside gene matches: 7. CDR3 residues: CASSSSTGPYGYTF. As DNA, the CDR3 is TGTGCCAGCAGCTCATCGACAGGGCCCTATGGCTACACCTTC.

V usage is TRBV5-6 and J usage is TRBJ2-3; 8 bases fit TRBD2. Germline loops: CDR1 SGHDT, CDR2 YYEEEE. The J segment lost 2 bases and the V segment lost 2 bases, leaving 7 bases of the junction unmatched. The CDR3 is made up of 16 amino acids. CDR3 nucleotides: TGTGCCAGCAGCTTATCAGCGGGGGATGTCACAGATACGCAGTATTTT. Amino acid sequence: CASSLSAGDVTDTQYF.

This clone was picked up a small number of times. CDR3 residues: CASSTTGNTEAFF. The CDR3 DNA sequence: TGTGCCAGCAGCACCACAGGGAACACTGAAGCTTTCTTT. The chain carries TRBV5-5 and TRBJ1-1, with a possible D match to TRBD1 (5 bases). In germline, CDR1 is SGHKS, CDR2 YYEKEE (reference sequence). The CDR3 is made up of 13 amino acids. Trimming removed 4 bases at V and 1 base at J, with 8 bases between.

The chain is built from TRBV6-5 and TRBJ2-7, with TRBD1 identical over 7 bases. J lost 2 bases, V lost 6 bases, and 4 bases had no gene match. The CDR3 sequence is 13 residues long. The germline V gene encodes CDR1 MNHEY and CDR2 SVGAGI. The CDR3 sequence is CASSLQGTYEQYF. The CDR3 DNA follows: TGTGCCAGCAGCCTACAGGGGACCTACGAGCAGTACTTC.

The CDR3 sequence is CAAREQAYQPQHF. The CDR3 DNA reads as TGTGCCGCTCGGGAGCAGGCTTATCAGCCCCAGCATTTT. The rearrangement links TRBV28 to TRBJ1-5; D remains unclear. The CDR3 totals 13 residues. The germline V gene encodes CDR1 MDHEN and CDR2 SYDVKM. Between the trimmed V and J ends, which lost 11 bases and 5 bases, there was a span of 16 bases.

The chain joins TRBV5-1 to TRBJ2-7; TRBD1 matches at 8 bases. The CDR3 contains 15 residues. Germline V CDR1 and CDR2: SGHRS, YFSETQ. The J segment lost 3 bases and the V segment lost 0 bases, leaving 5 bases of the junction unmatched. CDR3 DNA sequence: TGCGCCAGCAGCTTGGGAGGACAGGGTCTCTACGAGCAGTACGTC. Its translation is CASSLGGQGLYEQYV.

The chain recombines TRBV7-2 with TRBJ1-4; perhaps TRBD1 as D (6 bases). CDR3 length: 16 residues. CDR1 is SGHTA, CDR2 FQGNSA, per germline. V lost 6 bases, J lost 5 bases, and 19 bases lay in between. In DNA form, the CDR3 reads TGTGCCAGCAGTTTCCAGGGGAGAAGGGGGAATGAAAAACTGTTTTTT. This gives the protein CASSFQGRRGNEKLFF.

This chain connects TRBV21-1 to TRBJ1-2. TRBV21-1 is shown as a pseudogene. CDR3 length: 16 amino acids. The CDR3 bases are TGTGCCAGCAGCAAAAGGGCGGGGCGACGTTCCTTCGGCTACACCTTC. Translated: CASSKRAGRRSFGYTF.

This rearrangement joins TRBV7-2 to TRBJ1-2; 8 bases align to TRBD1. CDR3 size: 13 residues. Germline assignment: CDR1 SGHTA and CDR2 FQGNSA. The V and J ends lost 5 bases and 4 bases, in that order; junction bases with no gene match: 3. This chain's CDR3 is CASSGQGAYGYTF. CDR3 in DNA: TGTGCCAGCAGCGGACAGGGAGCCTATGGCTACACCTTC. Filled out from reference TRBV7-2 and TRBJ1-2, the complete variable domain reads GAGVSQSPSNKVTEKGKDVELRCDPISGHTALYWYRQSLGQGLEFLIYFQGNSAPDKSGLPSDRFSAERTGGSVSTLTIQRTQQEDSAVYLCASSGQGAYGYTFGSGTRLTVV.

This clone showed up just a few times. DNA of the CDR3: TGCGCCAGCAGCCAAGAGGACAGGGCTAACTATGGCTACACCTTC. As protein: CASSQEDRANYGYTF. The rearrangement links TRBV4-1 to TRBJ1-2; 8 bases fit TRBD1. V lost 0 bases to trimming and J lost 0 bases; unmatched junction nucleotides: 0. Germline assignment: CDR1 MGHRA and CDR2 YSYEKL. The CDR3 extends over 15 amino acids.

The V gene is TRBV7-2, the J gene TRBJ2-5; 9 bases align to TRBD1. The germline CDR1 and CDR2 sequences are SGHTA and FQGNSA. The V and J ends lost 6 bases and 5 bases, in that order; junction bases with no gene match: 4. The CDR3 length is 13 residues. CDR3 nucleotides: TGTGCCAGCAGGGGACAGGGTGGGGAGACCCAGTACTTC. Translation: CASRGQGGETQYF.

This chain uses TRBV5-1 with TRBJ2-1; TRBD2 aligns across 9 bases. Germline V gene lookup returns CDR1 SGHRS and CDR2 YFSETQ. The CDR3 runs to 15 residues. Losses at the gene ends were 2 bases for V and 5 bases for J; bases not matched to a gene: 5. The DNA of the CDR3 is TGCGCCAGCAGCTTATCTAGCGGGGAGAACAATGAGCAGTTCTTC. Translating gives CASSLSSGENNEQFF.

This chain joins TRBV28 and TRBJ1-1; 7 bases map to TRBD1. The V segment lost 3 bases and the J segment 0 bases; nucleotides outside the gene matches: 10. The CDR3 covers 17 residues. Germline V gene lookup returns CDR1 MDHEN and CDR2 SYDVKM. The CDR3 sequence: CASSLLQGRAVNTEAFF. For the CDR3, the DNA is TGTGCCAGCAGTTTGTTACAGGGGAGAGCGGTGAACACTGAAGCTTTCTTT.

This chain joins TRBV5-4 and TRBJ2-5, with 7 bases aligning to TRBD1. The CDR3 totals 14 residues. From germline, CDR1 is SGHNT and CDR2 YYREEE (reference sequence). Unmatched junction bases numbered 4, after V lost 4 bases and J lost 1 base. CDR3 sequence (DNA): TGTGCCAGCAGCCCAGGACAGGTCCAAGAGACCCAGTACTTC. Translating gives CASSPGQVQETQYF.

The V gene is TRBV9, the J gene TRBJ1-1, with no clear D. Trimming pared 0 bases from V and 3 bases from J, leaving 12 bases between. The length of the CDR3 is 15 residues. Germline V CDR1 and CDR2: SGDLS, YYNGEE. Written as DNA, the CDR3 is TGTGCCAGCAGCGTAGCCAGAAGCGGATACACTGAAGCTTTCTTT. This gives the protein CASSVARSGYTEAFF. The whole variable domain, filled in from reference TRBV9 and TRBJ1-1, reads DSGVTQTPKHLITATGQRVTLRCSPRSGDLSVYWYQQSLDQGLQFLIQYYNGEERAKGNILERFSAQQFPDLHSELNLSSLELGDSALYFCASSVARSGYTEAFFGQGTRLTVV.

The rearrangement uses TRBV10-3 and TRBJ1-6; D call uncertain. The length of the CDR3 is 13 residues. V dropped 8 bases and J dropped 7 bases, with 12 bases sitting between them. In germline, CDR1 is ENHRY, CDR2 SYGVKD. In DNA, the CDR3 is TGTGCCATCGCGAGGGTCGGCAATTCACCCCTCCACTTT. Translated, it gives CAIARVGNSPLHF.

This clone showed up just once. This CDR3 is also generated by other DNA sequences in the sample. The V call is TRBV6-5, the J call TRBJ1-5; D is possibly TRBD1 (5 bases). The germline V gene has CDR1 MNHEY and CDR2 SVGAGI. This CDR3 has 14 amino acids. V lost 5 bases to trimming and J lost 1 base, with 9 bases between them. CDR3 residues: CASSPRGSNQPQHF. CDR3 DNA sequence: TGTGCCAGCAGTCCTAGGGGAAGCAATCAGCCCCAGCATTTT.

The count of this clone is one. This sequence joins TRBV20-1 and TRBJ2-5; D gene uncertain. Per the germline V gene, CDR1 is DFQATT and CDR2 is SNEGSKA (reference sequence). The CDR3 consists of 11 residues. V lost 0 bases, J lost 4 bases, and 3 bases lay in between. As DNA, the CDR3 is TGCAGTGCTAGAGATAGAGAGACCCAGTACTTC. Translating gives CSARDRETQYF.

J is TRBJ1-2 and V is TRBV28; D not resolved. CDR1 is MDHEN, CDR2 SYDVKM, per germline. The CDR3 is 13 amino acids. Trimming removed 6 bases from V and 4 bases from J, with 12 bases in between. The CDR3 is CASSSGRAYGYTF. In DNA, the CDR3 is TGTGCCAGCAGCTCCGGGAGGGCCTATGGCTACACCTTC.

This rearrangement joins TRBV7-9 to TRBJ2-1; the D is unclear. The V end lost 5 bases, the J end lost 7 bases, and 9 bases lay between the germline ends. CDR3 length: 12 residues. Germline-derived CDR1 and CDR2 are SEHNR and FQNEAQ (reference sequence). CDR3 protein: CASSPQKNEQFF. The CDR3, as DNA: TGTGCCAGCAGCCCACAAAAGAATGAGCAGTTCTTC.